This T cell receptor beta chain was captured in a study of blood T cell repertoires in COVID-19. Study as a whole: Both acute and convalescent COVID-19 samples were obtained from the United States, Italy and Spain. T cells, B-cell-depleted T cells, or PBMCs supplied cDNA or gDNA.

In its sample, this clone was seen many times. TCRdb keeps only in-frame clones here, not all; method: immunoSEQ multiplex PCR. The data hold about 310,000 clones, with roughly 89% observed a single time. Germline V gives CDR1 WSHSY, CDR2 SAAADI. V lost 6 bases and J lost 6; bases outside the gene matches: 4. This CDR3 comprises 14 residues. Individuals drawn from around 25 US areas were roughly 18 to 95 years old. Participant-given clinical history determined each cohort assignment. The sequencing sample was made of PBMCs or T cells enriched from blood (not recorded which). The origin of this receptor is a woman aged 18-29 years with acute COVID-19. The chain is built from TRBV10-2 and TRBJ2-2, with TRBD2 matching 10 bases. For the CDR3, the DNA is TGCGCCAGCAGCGCAGGGACTAGCGCCGGGGAGCTGTTTTTT. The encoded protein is CASSAGTSAGELFF.